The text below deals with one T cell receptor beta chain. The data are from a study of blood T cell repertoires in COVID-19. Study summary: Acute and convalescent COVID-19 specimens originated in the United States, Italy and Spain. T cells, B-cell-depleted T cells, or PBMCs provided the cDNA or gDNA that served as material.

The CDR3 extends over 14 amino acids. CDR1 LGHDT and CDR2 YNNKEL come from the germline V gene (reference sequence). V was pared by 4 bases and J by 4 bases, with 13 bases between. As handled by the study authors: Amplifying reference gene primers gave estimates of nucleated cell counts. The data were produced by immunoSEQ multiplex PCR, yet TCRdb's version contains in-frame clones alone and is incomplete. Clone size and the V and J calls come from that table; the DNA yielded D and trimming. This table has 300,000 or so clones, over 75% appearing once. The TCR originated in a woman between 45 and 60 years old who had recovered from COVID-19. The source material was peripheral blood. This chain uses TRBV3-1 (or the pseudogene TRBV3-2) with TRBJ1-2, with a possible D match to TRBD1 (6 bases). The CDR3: CASSPLGAFYGYTF. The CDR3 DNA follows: TGTGCCAGCAGCCCCCTGGGGGCTTTCTATGGCTACACCTTC.